The table lists the clone carrying this TCR beta chain with a few counts. The antigen remains undetermined. The PCR was carried out with 60 Vbeta primers and 13 Jbeta primers. Using immunoSEQ multiplex PCR, the repertoire was profiled, and TCRdb retains in-frame clones only, with some absent. This table holds about 160,000 clones, 76% found once. CDR3 length: 16 residues. V shed 1 base and J shed 0 bases, with 9 bases lying between them. The germline V gene has CDR1 SGHTA and CDR2 FQGTGA. This sample stems from a study of cytomegalovirus exposure and HLA in healthy donors. Whole-study results and caveats: Reports indicated that the classifier achieved high specificity and sensitivity in diagnosing cytomegalovirus status.

Material: PBMCs. The origin of this receptor is a female donor in good health and CMV-seronegative. This chain uses TRBV7-3 with TRBJ2-2; maybe TRBD2 (5 bases). The CDR3 is CASSLRAGANTGELFF. CDR3 DNA: TGTGCCAGCAGCTTAAGGGCCGGGGCGAACACCGGGGAGCTGTTTTTT.